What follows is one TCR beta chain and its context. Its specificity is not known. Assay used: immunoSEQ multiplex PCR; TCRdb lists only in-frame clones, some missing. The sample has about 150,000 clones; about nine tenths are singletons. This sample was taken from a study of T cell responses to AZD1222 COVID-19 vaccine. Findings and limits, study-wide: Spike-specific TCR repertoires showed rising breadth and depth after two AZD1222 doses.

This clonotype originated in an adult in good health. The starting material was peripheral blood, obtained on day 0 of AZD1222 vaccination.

As DNA, the CDR3 is TGTGCCAGCAGTTTTGGGAGGCTCCTTCCTGGAAACACCATATATTTT. Its protein product is CASSFGRLLPGNTIYF. The rearrangement links TRBV28 to TRBJ1-3; D call uncertain. Trimming removed 3 bases from V and 2 bases from J, with 14 bases in between. Germline assignment: CDR1 MDHEN and CDR2 SYDVKM. The CDR3 loop spans 16 amino acids.